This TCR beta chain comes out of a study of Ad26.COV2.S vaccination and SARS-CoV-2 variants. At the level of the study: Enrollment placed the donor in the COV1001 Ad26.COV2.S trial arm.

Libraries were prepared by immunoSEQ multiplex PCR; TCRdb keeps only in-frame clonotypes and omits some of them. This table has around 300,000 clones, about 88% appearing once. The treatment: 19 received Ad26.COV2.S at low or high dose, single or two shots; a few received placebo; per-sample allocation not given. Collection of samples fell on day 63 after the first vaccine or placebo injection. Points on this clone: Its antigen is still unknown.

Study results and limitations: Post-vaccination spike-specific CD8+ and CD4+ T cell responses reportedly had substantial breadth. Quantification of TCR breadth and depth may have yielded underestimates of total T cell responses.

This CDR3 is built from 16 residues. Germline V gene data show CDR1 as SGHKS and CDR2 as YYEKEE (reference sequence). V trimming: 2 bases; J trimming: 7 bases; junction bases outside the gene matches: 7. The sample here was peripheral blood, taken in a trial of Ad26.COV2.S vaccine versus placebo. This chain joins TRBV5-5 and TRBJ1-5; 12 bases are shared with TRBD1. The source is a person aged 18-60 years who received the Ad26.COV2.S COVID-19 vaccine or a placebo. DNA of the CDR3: TGTGCCAGCAGCTTACCGGGACAGGGGGCAAGGCAGCCCCAGCATTTT. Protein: CASSLPGQGARQPQHF.